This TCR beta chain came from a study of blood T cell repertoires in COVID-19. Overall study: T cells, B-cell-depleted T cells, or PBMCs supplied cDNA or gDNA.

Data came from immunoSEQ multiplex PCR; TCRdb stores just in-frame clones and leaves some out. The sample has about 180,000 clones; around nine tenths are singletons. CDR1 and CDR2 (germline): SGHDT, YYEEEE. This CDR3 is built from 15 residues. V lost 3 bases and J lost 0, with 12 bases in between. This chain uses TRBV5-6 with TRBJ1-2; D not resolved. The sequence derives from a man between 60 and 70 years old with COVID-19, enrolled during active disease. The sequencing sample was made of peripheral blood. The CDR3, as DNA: TGTGCCAGCAGCTCTTCATACTTAACTAACTATGGCTACACCTTC. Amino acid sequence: CASSSSYLTNYGYTF.